This TCR beta chain was observed in a study of blood T cell repertoires in COVID-19. The table came from immunoSEQ multiplex PCR; TCRdb's copy has only in-frame clones and leaves some out. The table shows 200,000 or so clones, with about 80% occurring only once. The germline V gene encodes CDR1 SGHAT and CDR2 FQNNGV. This CDR3 comprises 13 residues. V lost 5 bases, J lost 7 bases, and 1 base stayed unmatched. V gene TRBV11-2 combines with J gene TRBJ1-4; TRBD1 agrees at 10 bases. This clonotype was sampled from a human donor with acute or convalescent COVID-19. The donor label of this sample is uncertain. The sequenced sample was peripheral blood. The CDR3 sequence is CASSRDRGEKLFF. In nucleotides, the CDR3 is TGTGCCAGCAGCCGGGACAGGGGTGAAAAACTGTTTTTT.